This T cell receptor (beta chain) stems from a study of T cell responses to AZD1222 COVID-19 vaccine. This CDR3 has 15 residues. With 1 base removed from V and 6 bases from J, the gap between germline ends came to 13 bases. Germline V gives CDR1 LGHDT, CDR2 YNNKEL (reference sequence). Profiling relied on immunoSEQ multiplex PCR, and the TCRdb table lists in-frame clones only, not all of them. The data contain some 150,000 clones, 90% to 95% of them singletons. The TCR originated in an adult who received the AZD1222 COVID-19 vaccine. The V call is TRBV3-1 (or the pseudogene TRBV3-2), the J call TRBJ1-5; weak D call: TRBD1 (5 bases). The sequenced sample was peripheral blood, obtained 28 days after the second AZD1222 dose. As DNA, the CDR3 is TGTGCCAGCAGCCAAGGCGGGGGGGATAGTCAGCCCCAGCATTTT. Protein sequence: CASSQGGGDSQPQHF.